The clone carrying this T cell receptor (beta chain) appeared a few times. TCRdb keeps only in-frame clones here, not all; method: immunoSEQ multiplex PCR. The data hold over 50,000 clones, with about 89% observed a single time. This sample stems from a study of OX40 agonist ivuxolimab in advanced cancers. Overall study context: Patient treatment consisted of intravenous ivuxolimab administration every 2 weeks at 0.01 to 10 mg/kg. With a range of roughly 20 to 80, age averaged approximately 60 years, and 75% to 90% were male.

The V end was cut by 6 bases, the J end by 0 bases, with 11 bases between. This CDR3 has 14 amino acids. Germline lookup yields CDR1 SNHLY and CDR2 FYNNEI. The chain employs TRBV2 and TRBJ1-1; D uncertain. Material: CD4+ or CD8+ T cells sorted from blood, obtained in a trial of the OX40 agonist ivuxolimab. This clonotype originated in an adult with an advanced solid tumor such as melanoma, head and neck, liver or kidney cancer. CDR3 nucleotides: TGTGCCAGCAGGGGAACTGCGATGAACACTGAAGCTTTCTTT. Translating it yields CASRGTAMNTEAFF. Variable domain in full (rest from reference TRBV2 and TRBJ1-1): EPEVTQTPSHQVTQMGQEVILRCVPISNHLYFYWYRQILGQKVEFLVSFYNNEISEKSEIFDDQFSVERPDGSNFTLKIRSTKLEDSAMYFCASRGTAMNTEAFFGQGTRLTVV.